The sequence of this T cell receptor (beta chain) was determined in a study of beta chain features in type 1 diabetes. Notes on the study in general: When Type 1 diabetes patients were examined, their TCRB CDR3s proved moderately but significantly shorter in all four CD4+ subsets.

Expressed TCRB transcripts were sequenced because the isolated RNA had all been reverse transcribed beforehand. Profiling relied on immunoSEQ multiplex PCR, and the TCRdb table lists in-frame clones only, not all of them. This table holds 150,000 to 200,000 clones, more than 60% found once. A word on this clone: What it binds is unknown.

The CDR3 covers 13 residues. Germline trimming cut 1 base from V and 15 bases from J; bases unmatched to any gene: 12. Germline V lookup: CDR1 SQVTM, CDR2 ANQGSEA. The sample comprised naive CD4+ T cells from blood. The chain is built from TRBV29-1 and TRBJ2-1; 7 bases fit TRBD1. This sequence originates from a man between 25 and 39 years old with type 1 diabetes. CDR3: CSVEARPGTATFF. Written as DNA, the CDR3 is TGCAGCGTTGAAGCACGACCCGGGACAGCTACGTTCTTC.